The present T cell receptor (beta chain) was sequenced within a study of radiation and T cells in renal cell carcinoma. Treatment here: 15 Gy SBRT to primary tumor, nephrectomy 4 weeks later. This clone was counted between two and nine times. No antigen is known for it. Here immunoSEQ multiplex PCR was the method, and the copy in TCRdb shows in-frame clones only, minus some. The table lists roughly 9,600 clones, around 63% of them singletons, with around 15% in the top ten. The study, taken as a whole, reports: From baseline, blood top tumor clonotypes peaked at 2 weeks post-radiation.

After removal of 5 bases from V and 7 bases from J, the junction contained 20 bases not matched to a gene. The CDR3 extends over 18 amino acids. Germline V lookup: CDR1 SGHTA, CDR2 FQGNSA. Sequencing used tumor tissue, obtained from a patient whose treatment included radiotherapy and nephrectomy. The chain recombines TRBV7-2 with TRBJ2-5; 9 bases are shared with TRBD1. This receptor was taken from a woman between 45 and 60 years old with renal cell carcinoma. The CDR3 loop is CASSQLPLLGQGAGTQYF. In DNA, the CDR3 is TGTGCCAGCAGCCAGCTCCCCCTCTTGGGACAGGGTGCTGGGACCCAGTACTTC. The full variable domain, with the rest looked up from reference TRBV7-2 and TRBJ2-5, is GAGVSQSPSNKVTEKGKDVELRCDPISGHTALYWYRQSLGQGLEFLIYFQGNSAPDKSGLPSDRFSAERTGGSVSTLTIQRTQQEDSAVYLCASSQLPLLGQGAGTQYFGPGTRLLVL.